Presented here are 19 T cell receptor beta chains from one specimen sequenced in a study of blood T cell repertoires in COVID-19. The data were produced by immunoSEQ multiplex PCR, yet TCRdb's version contains in-frame clones alone and is incomplete. In the table there are fewer than 110,000 clones, approximately 89% of which are singletons. The source material was peripheral blood. These TCRs come from a man between 50 and 59 years old with active or convalescent COVID-19.

This clone appeared a single time. The V gene is TRBV7-8, the J gene TRBJ1-5; D remains ambiguous. In germline, CDR1 is SGHVS, CDR2 FQNEAQ. V was trimmed by 0 bases and J by 2 bases, leaving 5 bases between them. CDR3 length: 14 residues. The CDR3 DNA follows: TGTGCCAGCAGCTTAGCGCAGGGCAATCAGCCCCAGCATTTT. It translates to CASSLAQGNQPQHF.

This chain joins TRBV5-1 and TRBJ2-7, with D possibly being TRBD2 (5 bases). This CDR3 comprises 12 residues. From germline, CDR1 is SGHRS and CDR2 YFSETQ. V was trimmed by 2 bases and J by 2 bases, leaving 5 bases between them. The CDR3 loop is CASSFGTYEQYF. Written as DNA, the CDR3 is TGCGCCAGCAGCTTCGGGACCTACGAGCAGTACTTC.

The rearrangement uses TRBV7-9 and TRBJ2-1, with 9 bases matching TRBD2. CDR1 SEHNR and CDR2 FQNEAQ come from the germline V gene (reference sequence). This CDR3 has 16 residues. After removal of 2 bases from V and 5 bases from J, the junction contained 7 bases not matched to a gene. CDR3 DNA: TGTGCCAGCAGCTTAAGGCTAGCGGGGCCAAACAATGAGCAGTTCTTC. Translation: CASSLRLAGPNNEQFF.

V and J are TRBV5-1 and TRBJ2-5; D is perhaps TRBD2 (7 bases). The CDR3 contains 16 residues. CDR1 and CDR2 (germline): SGHRS, YFSETQ. Trimming took off 6 bases at V and 2 bases at J, with 20 bases between the two ends. In nucleotides, the CDR3 is TGCGCCAGCATCCCGACGCCACAGGGAGGGCAAGAGACCCAGTACTTC. It encodes CASIPTPQGGQETQYF.

The rearrangement joins TRBV13 to TRBJ2-7; 8 bases align to TRBD2. The CDR3 runs to 21 residues. V lost 4 bases and J lost 2; bases outside the gene matches: 25. Germline values: CDR1 PRHDT, CDR2 FYEKMQ (reference sequence). The CDR3 is CASSSPVRGSLSGIPPYEQYF. In DNA, the CDR3 is TGTGCCAGCAGCTCGCCGGTCCGGGGTAGCCTTAGCGGGATCCCGCCCTACGAGCAGTACTTC. The full variable domain, completed using reference TRBV13 and TRBJ2-7, is AAGVIQSPRHLIKEKRETATLKCYPIPRHDTVYWYQQGPGQDPQFLISFYEKMQSDKGSIPDRFSAQQFSDYHSELNMSSLELGDSALYFCASSSPVRGSLSGIPPYEQYFGPGTRLTVT.

V gene TRBV28 combines with J gene TRBJ2-2, with D possibly being TRBD2 (5 bases). V was pared by 4 bases and J by 4 bases, with 10 bases between. There are 14 residues in the CDR3. Per germline, CDR1 MDHEN and CDR2 SYDVKM. CDR3 region: CASSSGGSTGELFF. For the CDR3, the DNA is TGTGCCAGCAGTTCAGGAGGATCCACCGGGGAGCTGTTTTTT.

This sequence joins TRBV3-1 (or the pseudogene TRBV3-2) and TRBJ1-3; D ambiguous. Germline loops: CDR1 LGHDT, CDR2 YNNKEL (reference sequence). V was trimmed by 5 bases and J by 1 base, leaving 12 bases between them. The CDR3 has 15 amino acids. CDR3: CASSAYVQSGNTIYF. For the CDR3, the DNA is TGTGCCAGCAGCGCTTACGTCCAGTCTGGAAACACCATATATTTT.

The gene calls are TRBV5-1 and TRBJ2-7; 9 bases map to TRBD1. This CDR3 has 15 residues. Per germline, CDR1 SGHRS and CDR2 YFSETQ. V shed 1 base and J 4 bases; nucleotides not matched to a gene: 6. Written as DNA, the CDR3 is TGCGCCAGCAGCTTGATGGGACAGGGTGGTTACGAGCAGTACTTC. This sequence encodes CASSLMGQGGYEQYF.

V is TRBV7-9 and J is TRBJ2-5, with 7 bases that match TRBD1. V lost 2 bases and J lost 1; bases outside the gene matches: 4. This CDR3 is built from 15 residues. Germline-derived CDR1 and CDR2 are SEHNR and FQNEAQ (reference sequence). CDR3 DNA: TGTGCCAGCAGCTTACTCCGGACAGGCCAAGAGACCCAGTACTTC. This gives the protein CASSLLRTGQETQYF.

J is TRBJ2-5 and V is TRBV6-5; D remains unclear. CDR1 is MNHEY, CDR2 SVGAGI, per germline. Trimming stripped 0 bases from V and 2 bases from J, with 10 bases between. The CDR3 loop spans 15 amino acids. CDR3 sequence (DNA): TGTGCCAGCAGTTACTCGACCGGGTTACAAGAGACCCAGTACTTC. Amino acid sequence: CASSYSTGLQETQYF.

The gene calls are TRBV7-9 and TRBJ2-4; 8 positions match TRBD1. Trimming cost V 5 bases and J 8 bases; bases outside gene matches: 2. Looked up from germline, CDR1 is SEHNR and CDR2 is FQNEAQ (reference sequence). CDR3 size: 12 residues. CDR3 DNA: TGTGCCAGCAGCCCGACAGGGGACATTCAGTACTTC. Amino acid sequence: CASSPTGDIQYF.

This clone came up once. The genes are TRBV6-6 and TRBJ2-3, with 9 bases that match TRBD2. The germline V gene has CDR1 MNHNY and CDR2 SVGAGI (reference sequence). The CDR3 length is 16 residues. Unmatched junction bases numbered 4, after V lost 1 base and J lost 2 bases. In DNA, the CDR3 is TGTGCCAGCAGTTACTTTTCTAGCGGGACCACAGATACGCAGTATTTT. This translates into CASSYFSSGTTDTQYF.

V usage is TRBV13 and J usage is TRBJ1-6; a weak D match, TRBD1 (5 bases). Germline CDR1 reads PRHDT; CDR2 reads FYEKMQ (reference sequence). The V end was cut by 3 bases, the J end by 4 bases, with 13 bases between. CDR3 length equals 16 residues. The DNA of the CDR3 is TGTGCCAGCAGCTTCGATGCCCCAGGGTATAATTCACCCCTCCACTTT. Its protein is CASSFDAPGYNSPLHF.

This chain joins TRBV20-1 and TRBJ2-7; tentatively, D is TRBD2 (6 bases). The CDR3 loop spans 11 amino acids. V lost 5 bases, J lost 3 bases, and 8 bases lay in between. Germline V lookup: CDR1 DFQATT, CDR2 SNEGSKA (reference sequence). Written as DNA, the CDR3 is TGCAGTGCTTACGGGGGCTACGAGCAGTACTTC. This codes for CSAYGGYEQYF.

The V gene is TRBV2, the J gene TRBJ1-2, with D unresolved. Germline lookup yields CDR1 SNHLY and CDR2 FYNNEI. The CDR3 covers 13 residues. The V and J ends lost 1 base and 7 bases respectively, with 10 bases between them. The CDR3 reads CASSEGRVPGYTF. The CDR3, as DNA: TGTGCCAGCAGTGAAGGGAGGGTTCCTGGCTACACCTTC.

The chain uses TRBV6-1 and TRBJ2-3, with 10 bases that match TRBD2. CDR1 is MNHNS, CDR2 SASEGT, per germline. The CDR3 contains 16 residues. After removal of 0 bases from V and 4 bases from J, the junction contained 4 bases not matched to a gene. The CDR3 sequence: CASSEALAGGADTQYF. The CDR3 coding sequence is TGTGCCAGCAGTGAAGCTTTAGCGGGAGGTGCAGATACGCAGTATTTT.

The genes are TRBV4-2 and TRBJ2-1; 9 bases are shared with TRBD2. After removal of 4 bases from V and 2 bases from J, the junction contained 6 bases not matched to a gene. Germline V gives CDR1 LGHNA, CDR2 YNFKEQ. This CDR3 is built from 16 residues. Written as DNA, the CDR3 is TGTGCCAGCAGCCCCCTGGGACTAGCCGCCTACAATGAGCAGTTCTTC. Translated, it gives CASSPLGLAAYNEQFF.

The DNA of the CDR3 is TGTGCCAGTGGAAGACAGGGGAACACTGAAGCTTTCTTT. As protein: CASGRQGNTEAFF. The chain couples TRBV9 to TRBJ1-1, with 7 bases aligning to TRBD1. Germline V gene data show CDR1 as SGDLS and CDR2 as YYNGEE. The CDR3 loop spans 13 amino acids. The trim removed 8 bases at V and 1 base at J, leaving 5 bases unmatched. The full variable domain, its missing parts supplied by reference TRBV9 and TRBJ1-1, is DSGVTQTPKHLITATGQRVTLRCSPRSGDLSVYWYQQSLDQGLQFLIQYYNGEERAKGNILERFSAQQFPDLHSELNLSSLELGDSALYFCASGRQGNTEAFFGQGTRLTVV.

The chain recombines TRBV21-1 with TRBJ2-1; TRBD2, the table's D call, was not compared with the DNA. TRBV21-1 is flagged as a pseudogene. The CDR3 consists of 15 residues. This chain's CDR3 is CASSKRRALYNEQFF. CDR3 nucleotide sequence: TGTGCCAGCAGCAAACGGAGAGCTCTTTACAATGAGCAGTTCTTC.